This T cell receptor beta chain was identified during a study of CD8+CD57+ T cells in acquired aplastic anemia. Broader study findings: Patients and controls shared some 30 CD8+ CDR3 sequences, highly expressed in patients. Controls and patients did not differ significantly in CD8+ Simpson's diversity.

In its sample, this clonotype was seen once. The antigen remains unidentified. Profiling of TCR beta VDJ combinations and CDR3 sequences used genomic DNA as template. TCRdb passed the reads through MiXCR, listing each CDR3 protein once. The sample has about 40,000 distinct CDR3 sequences, 63% seen once. Patients included in sequencing had previously demonstrated CD8+CD57+ cell expansion by flow cytometry. Severe acquired aplastic anemia was present in every patient. Each patient gave a blood sample that was collected before any therapy had been received. The CDR3 has 14 residues. The V gene end was trimmed by 5 bases and the J gene end by 0 bases; junction bases not matched to a gene: 5. The germline V gene has CDR1 DFQATT and CDR2 SNEGSKA (reference sequence).

The genes are TRBV20-1 and TRBJ2-7; 9 positions agree with TRBD1. The sequence came from a human donor with aplastic anemia. The material sequenced was sorted CD4+, CD8+, or CD8+CD57+ T cells (not recorded which) from PBMCs. The CDR3 is CSAPQQGASYEQYF. The CDR3, as DNA: TGCAGTGCTCCTCAACAGGGGGCCTCCTACGAGCAGTACTTC.